These T cell receptor beta chains were read from a single sample in a study of PD-L1 blockade in urothelial cancer. Measured with immunoSEQ multiplex PCR; TCRdb has only the in-frame clones, and not every one. Of about 52,000 clones listed, roughly 80% are singletons. Source: PBMCs, taken around atezolizumab (anti-PD-L1) treatment. The receptor set was obtained from a man aged 50-60 years with urothelial cancer. CDR3s include the opening cysteine and the closing phenylalanine or tryptophan. The D gene is left open where the match is weak. Clone size, where shown, is once, few, many, or a class for clones that have expanded.

D	V	J	size	DNA	CDR3
TRBD1	TRBV27	TRBJ2-7	.	TGTGCCAGCAGTTTAAGGGCAGGGGGCAGGGACGAGCAGTACTTC	CASSLRAGGRDEQYF
.	TRBV19	TRBJ2-1	.	TGTGCCAGTAGTACCATTGAACAACAACGAAACAATGAGCAGTTCTTC	CASSTIEQQRNNEQFF
.	TRBV18	TRBJ2-1	.	TGTGCCAGCTCACCACAGGGGGTAGGGGATGAGCAGTTCTTC	CASSPQGVGDEQFF
.	TRBV6-6	TRBJ1-5	.	TGTGCCAGCAGTTACTCGTGGACAGATAGCAATCAGCCCCAGCATTTT	CASSYSWTDSNQPQHF
.	TRBV14	TRBJ1-2	.	TGTGCCAGCAGCCAAAGCGGGGCAGGGATCCTCTATGGCTACACCTTC	CASSQSGAGILYGYTF
.	TRBV6-5	TRBJ1-6	few	TGTGCCAGCAGTACGGACCCTTACGCGGGTTCACCCCTCCACTTT	CASSTDPYAGSPLHF
TRBD2	TRBV7-6	TRBJ2-7	.	TGTGCCAGCAGCTTAGCGGGGATAAGTAGCGGGATAACCTACGAGCAGTACTTC	CASSLAGISSGITYEQYF
TRBD1	TRBV5-1	TRBJ2-7	.	TGCGCCAGCAGCTTGGGAGGGACAGGGAACGAGCAGTACTTC	CASSLGGTGNEQYF
.	TRBV27	TRBJ2-3	.	TGTGCCAGCAGTTTCAGTTCCCAGGCAGATACGCAGTATTTT	CASSFSSQADTQYF
.	TRBV2	TRBJ2-2	.	TGTGCCAGCAGTGAACTAGCCAGGAACACCGGGGAGCTGTTTTTT	CASSELARNTGELFF
.	TRBV9	TRBJ2-2	.	TGTGCCAGCAGCGTAATGGACTACACCGGGGAGCTGTTTTTT	CASSVMDYTGELFF
TRBD1	TRBV11-2	TRBJ1-2	once	TGTGCCAGCAGCTTAAATTCAGGGGGGCATGGCTACACCTTC	CASSLNSGGHGYTF
TRBD2	TRBV11-2	TRBJ2-4	.	TGTGCCAGCAGCGACTTGAGCGGGATTGGAAACATTCAGTACTTC	CASSDLSGIGNIQYF
.	TRBV9	TRBJ1-6	few	TGTGCCAGCAGATTCCGGGGCCGGGGAGGATCCCTCCACTTT	CASRFRGRGGSLHF
TRBD1	TRBV5-6	TRBJ2-4	once	TGTGCCAGCAGCTTCAGGAGGACAGGGGAGGCCAAAAACATTCAGTACTTC	CASSFRRTGEAKNIQYF
.	TRBV28	TRBJ1-1	.	TGTGCCAGCAGTCCAGGGGCCCTGAACACTGAAGCTTTCTTT	CASSPGALNTEAFF
.	TRBV28	TRBJ1-3	.	TGTGCCAGCAGGGAACAGGGTACTGGAAACACCATATATTTT	CASREQGTGNTIYF
.	TRBV7-9	TRBJ1-1	.	TGTGCCAGCAGCTTAGTTATGGGGGCGGGGAACACTGAAGCTTTCTTT	CASSLVMGAGNTEAFF
.	TRBV18	TRBJ2-3	.	TGTGCCAGCTCATCTATTATGGATACGCAGTATTTT	CASSSIMDTQYF
.	TRBV6-6	TRBJ2-6	.	TGTGCCAGCAGCCCCGGGTCTTCAGGGGCCAACGTCCTGACTTTC	CASSPGSSGANVLTF
.	TRBV5-4	TRBJ2-2	.	TGTGCCAGCAGCTTTCAGGGAGGCACCGGGGAGCTGTTTTTT	CASSFQGGTGELFF
TRBD1	TRBV16	TRBJ2-7	.	TGTGCCAGCAGCCAACTTCGACAGGGGTTAGCCAACTACGAGCAGTACTTC	CASSQLRQGLANYEQYF
.	TRBV7-9	TRBJ1-1	.	TGTGCCAGCAGCTTAGGGGGGGACGCACTCGGAGAAAACACTGAAGCTTTCTTT	CASSLGGDALGENTEAFF
.	TRBV6-6	TRBJ2-7	once	TGTGCCAGCAGTTACTCGGGAGCCTACGAGCAGTACTTC	CASSYSGAYEQYF
.	TRBV7-9	TRBJ2-7	.	TGTGCCAGCAGCTTAGAAGGAGGAAACTACGAGCAGTACTTC	CASSLEGGNYEQYF
.	TRBV19	TRBJ2-7	.	TGTGCCAGTGGAAGGGACAAGTCCTACGAGCAGTACTTC	CASGRDKSYEQYF
TRBD2	TRBV2	TRBJ2-1	.	TGTGCCAGCAGTGTTGTACTAGCGGGAGGGCCTTCGATGAATGAGCAGTTCTTC	CASSVVLAGGPSMNEQFF
TRBD2	TRBV7-2	TRBJ2-3	.	TGTGCCAGCAGCTACCGAGCGGGAGTCACAGATACGCAGTATTTT	CASSYRAGVTDTQYF
.	TRBV7-9	TRBJ1-4	.	TGTGCCAGCAGCTCCTATGCTGAAAAACTGTTTTTT	CASSSYAEKLFF
TRBD1	TRBV30	TRBJ1-4	.	TGTGCCTGGACGACAGGGGTAGGGGAAAAACTGTTTTTT	CAWTTGVGEKLFF
.	TRBV7-9	TRBJ1-2	few	TGTGCCAGCAGCTTAAAGCTCGGTGATTTTGGCTACACCTTC	CASSLKLGDFGYTF
TRBD1	TRBV15	TRBJ1-1	.	TGTGCCACCAGCAGATCCGGGACAGGGGTTGAAGCTTTCTTT	CATSRSGTGVEAFF
.	TRBV29-1	TRBJ1-1	.	.	CSVGPGQGVTEAFF